The entry below gives a single TCR beta chain sequence along with its context. Its antigen is unknown. The data are from a study of cytomegalovirus exposure and HLA in healthy donors. The CDR3 is made up of 12 amino acids. The ends were cut back, 5 bases at V and 12 bases at J, with 17 bases in the middle. Germline V gene lookup returns CDR1 SGHVS and CDR2 FQNEAQ. Notes on the study in general: Donors belonging to an Asian-associated ancestry cluster reportedly showed fewer N-insertions in productive TCRs than the 666-donor mean, according to what a later analysis found.

60 Vbeta and 13 Jbeta primers were used in PCR. This table comes from immunoSEQ multiplex PCR, and its TCRdb copy is limited to in-frame clones, with some not included. The sample shows about 160,000 clones, roughly 80% of them seen only once. The source of this sequence is a girl aged 10 to 17 in good health and CMV-seropositive. The chain uses TRBV7-8 and TRBJ2-7; TRBD2 is a possible D gene (5 bases). The sample was PBMCs. The CDR3, as DNA: TGTGCCAGCAGCCTAATTCGGGAAAAGCCGTACTTC. Translation: CASSLIREKPYF.